This TCR beta chain came from a study of shared clonotypes between healthy human individuals. For the study at large: The donors, two women and three men, were aged 18 to 49.

Per the original methods: Owing to the provision of junction-only sequences devoid of quality scores by immunoSEQ, filtering differed. Sequenced by immunoSEQ multiplex PCR; TCRdb stores in-frame clones only, minus some. The V and J calls and clone size were taken over from that table, and D and trimming were inferred from the DNA. The sample has approximately 2.1 million clones; more than 80% are singletons. As for this clone: No antigen is known for it.

Findings and limits, study-wide: The donor pool, a small one, limited the genetic and exposure-history diversity represented. Sampling covered nothing but blood. Tissue TCR repertoires likely differ from those found in blood.

The specimen sequenced was naive CD4+ T cells from PBMCs. Subset in this sample: CD45RA+ positively selected. The source is a man between 18 and 29 years old in good health. Some clones in this sample may be carry-over from other donors' samples.

CDR3 sequence (DNA): TGTGCCAGCAGTTACTTGGGACTAGCGGGTGAGACCCAGTACTTC. As protein: CASSYLGLAGETQYF. The chain couples TRBV6-6 to TRBJ2-5; 12 bases align to TRBD2. Per the germline V gene, CDR1 is MNHNY and CDR2 is SVGAGI (reference sequence). The CDR3 is 15 residues long. Trimming took 1 base from V and 5 from J; bases not matched to a gene: 2.